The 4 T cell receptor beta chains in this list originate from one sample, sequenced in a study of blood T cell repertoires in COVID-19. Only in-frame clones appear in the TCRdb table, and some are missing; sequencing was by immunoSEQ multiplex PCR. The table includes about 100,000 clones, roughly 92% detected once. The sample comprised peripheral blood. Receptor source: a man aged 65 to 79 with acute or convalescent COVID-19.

CDR3 in amino acids: CASSYSTGTSNYGYTF. In nucleotides, the CDR3 is TGTGCCAGCAGTTACTCTACAGGGACCAGTAACTATGGCTACACCTTC. The chain combines TRBV6-6 with TRBJ1-2; the D gene is possibly TRBD1 (6 bases). Trimming removed 0 bases from V and 1 base from J, with 12 bases in between. CDR3 length: 16 amino acids. Germline CDR1 and CDR2: MNHNY and SVGAGI (reference sequence).

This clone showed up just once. This CDR3 is CASSNGVYGYTF. CDR3 nucleotide sequence: TGTGCCAGCAGTAACGGGGTCTATGGCTACACCTTC. The chain uses TRBV6-5 and TRBJ1-2; D gene uncertain. The CDR3 contains 12 residues. Germline V lookup: CDR1 MNHEY, CDR2 SVGAGI. Trimming stripped 5 bases from V and 4 bases from J, with 8 bases between.

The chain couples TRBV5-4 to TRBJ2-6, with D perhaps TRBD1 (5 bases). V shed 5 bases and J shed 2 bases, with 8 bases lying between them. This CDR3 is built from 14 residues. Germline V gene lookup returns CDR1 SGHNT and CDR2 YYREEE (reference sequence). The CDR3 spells CASRGEPGANVLTF. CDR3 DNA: TGTGCCAGCAGAGGGGAACCTGGGGCCAACGTCCTGACTTTC.

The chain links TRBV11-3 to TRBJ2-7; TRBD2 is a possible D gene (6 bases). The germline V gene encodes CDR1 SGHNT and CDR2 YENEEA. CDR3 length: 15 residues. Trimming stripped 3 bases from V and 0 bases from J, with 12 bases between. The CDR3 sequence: CASSLDGLISYEQYF. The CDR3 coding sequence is TGTGCCAGCAGCTTGGACGGACTAATCTCCTACGAGCAGTACTTC.